This TCR beta chain was captured in a study of T-cell memory formation after mild COVID-19. 5'RACE with constant-segment primers yielded barcoded, UMI-tagged TCR alpha and TCR beta cDNA libraries. One entry per CDR3 protein results from TCRdb running MiXCR on the 5' RACE reads. The sample shows 300,000 to 400,000 distinct CDR3 sequences, less than 20% of them seen only once. Germline lookup yields CDR1 MGHRA and CDR2 YSYEKL. Losses at the gene ends were 1 base for V and 2 bases for J; bases not matched to a gene: 6. The CDR3 is made up of 17 amino acids. This clonotype showed up just a few times. This TCR derives from a man between 18 and 29 years old who had mild COVID-19 (a few samples of this study predate the infection). Cell type and time point are not known. This sequence joins TRBV4-1 and TRBJ2-7; 12 bases align to TRBD2. The specimen sequenced was PBMCs or a T cell subset sorted from them (not recorded which). CDR3 nucleotides: TGCGCCAGCAGCCAAGTCGAGCTAGCGGGGGGGCCCTACGAGCAGTACTTC. Protein: CASSQVELAGGPYEQYF.